Listed here are 6 T cell receptor beta chains from one sample, sequenced in a study of cytomegalovirus exposure and HLA in healthy donors. PCR amplification relied on 60 Vbeta primers (plus 13 Jbeta primers). Some clones are missing from TCRdb's copy, which holds only in-frame ones; the method was immunoSEQ multiplex PCR. The sample lists 150,000 or so clones, around 79% occurring once. What was sequenced was PBMCs. The origin of the receptors is a male donor in good health and CMV-seronegative.

This rearrangement joins TRBV7-9 to TRBJ1-2; TRBD1 is a possible D gene (6 bases). The CDR3 runs to 14 residues. Per the germline V gene, CDR1 is SEHNR and CDR2 is FQNEAQ (reference sequence). With 0 bases removed from V and 4 bases from J, the gap between germline ends came to 9 bases. The CDR3 DNA reads TGTGCCAGCAGCTTAGCTGTGACAGGCTATGGCTACACCTTC. Residues: CASSLAVTGYGYTF.

This chain links TRBV29-1 with TRBJ1-4; 10 bases match TRBD1. Germline V gene data show CDR1 as SQVTM and CDR2 as ANQGSEA. J gave up 15 bases and V 7 bases, and 14 bases lay outside the gene matches. The CDR3 is 13 residues long. The CDR3 reads CSAGPGQGTEVFF. The DNA of the CDR3 is TGCAGCGCCGGACCGGGACAGGGGACGGAGGTGTTTTTT.

The chain joins TRBV7-6 to TRBJ2-7, with D possibly being TRBD2 (5 bases). Germline CDR1 and CDR2: SGHVS and FNYEAQ. The V gene lost 3 bases and the J gene lost 5 bases, with 8 bases spanning the gap. The CDR3 extends over 12 amino acids. The CDR3 DNA reads TGTGCCAGCAGCTTTCGGGAAGACGAGCAGTACTTC. Protein sequence: CASSFREDEQYF.

The rearrangement uses TRBV18 and TRBJ2-1, with a tentative D call TRBD1 (6 bases). The V gene lost 3 bases and the J gene lost 6 bases, with 15 bases spanning the gap. CDR3 length: 15 amino acids. Germline CDR1 KGHSH, CDR2 LQKENI. In DNA, the CDR3 is TGTGCCAGCTCACCTAGGCAGGGGTTAGTCAATGAGCAGTTCTTC. Protein: CASSPRQGLVNEQFF.

The V call is TRBV19, the J call TRBJ2-5, with 8 bases matching TRBD2. The germline CDR1 and CDR2 sequences are LNHDA and SQIVND (reference sequence). The J segment lost 4 bases and the V segment lost 3 bases, leaving 10 bases of the junction unmatched. This CDR3 is 16 amino acids long. CDR3 sequence: CASSIGLAGAGETQYF. The CDR3 coding sequence is TGTGCCAGTAGTATCGGGCTAGCGGGTGCGGGAGAGACCCAGTACTTC.

This clone has just one count. The chain employs TRBV19 and TRBJ2-7, with 10 nucleotides matching TRBD1. The J segment lost 6 bases and the V segment lost 4 bases, leaving 9 bases of the junction unmatched. The CDR3 is made up of 15 amino acids. The germline V gene encodes CDR1 LNHDA and CDR2 SQIVND (reference sequence). The CDR3 sequence is CASSRHSGTGVEQYF. The DNA for the CDR3 is TGTGCCAGTAGTAGACACTCCGGGACAGGGGTCGAGCAGTACTTC.